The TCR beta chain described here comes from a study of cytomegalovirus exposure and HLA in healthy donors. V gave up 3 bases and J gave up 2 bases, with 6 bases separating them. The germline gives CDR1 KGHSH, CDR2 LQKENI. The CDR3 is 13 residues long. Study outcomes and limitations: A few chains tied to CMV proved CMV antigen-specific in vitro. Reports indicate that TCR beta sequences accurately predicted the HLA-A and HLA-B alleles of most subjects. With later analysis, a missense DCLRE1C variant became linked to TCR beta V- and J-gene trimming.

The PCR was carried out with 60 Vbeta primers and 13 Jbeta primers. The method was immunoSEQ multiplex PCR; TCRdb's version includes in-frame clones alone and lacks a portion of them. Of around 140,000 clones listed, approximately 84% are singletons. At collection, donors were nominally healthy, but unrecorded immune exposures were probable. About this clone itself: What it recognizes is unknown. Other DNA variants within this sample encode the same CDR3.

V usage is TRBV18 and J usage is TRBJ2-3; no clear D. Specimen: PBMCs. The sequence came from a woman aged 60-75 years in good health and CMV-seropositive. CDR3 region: CASSPPSTDTQYF. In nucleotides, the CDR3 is TGTGCCAGCTCACCCCCGTCCACAGATACGCAGTATTTT.